This TCR beta chain appears in the sequencing data of a study of blood T cells in healthy people across ages. CDR3 length: 14 amino acids. V was pared by 10 bases and J by 5 bases, with 8 bases of the junction left unmatched. Germline values: CDR1 MNHEY, CDR2 SVGAGI. PCR was performed a second time for about 6 to 11 cycles using a sample-barcoded 5' primer and a J-beta primer mix. TCRdb re-derived calls from the 5' RACE reads in MiXCR, one entry per CDR3 protein. The sample carries 600,000 to 1,000,000 distinct CDR3 sequences, around a quarter recorded once. The sample was also linked to a second study, of T cells of mothers and their children.

The clonotype was recovered from a boy between 10 and 17 years old in good health. Sequenced: blood. The chain is built from TRBV6-5 and TRBJ2-2; 9 bases are shared with TRBD1. The CDR3 DNA reads TGTGCCACCCAACAGGGGGCAACAACCGGGGAGCTGTTTTTT. Translated: CATQQGATTGELFF.